The source of this TCR beta chain is a study of shared clonotypes between healthy human individuals. Notes on this clone: The target antigen is unknown.

Among the donors, all were Caucasian adults who lived in Nashville, Tennessee. This CDR3 contains 11 residues. In germline, CDR1 is KGHSH, CDR2 LQKENI. V shed 3 bases and J shed 9 bases, with 6 bases lying between them. Study-level results: Larger richness was generally estimated for naive than memory subsets.

Repertoires were generated with immunoSEQ multiplex PCR, while TCRdb's copy carries only in-frame clones and drops some. The sample lists under 300,000 clones, under 80% occurring once. The receptor was derived from a man under 40 in good health. V usage is TRBV18 and J usage is TRBJ2-1; D not resolved. The material sequenced was memory CD4+ T cells sorted from blood. Subset defined: CD45RA-negative fraction. The CDR3 spells CASSPEGEQFF. The CDR3 coding sequence is TGTGCCAGCTCACCCGAAGGTGAGCAGTTCTTC.